The 16 T cell receptor beta chains presented below share a single source sample, sequenced in a study of cytomegalovirus exposure and HLA in healthy donors. 13 Jbeta primers and 60 Vbeta primers were used for the PCR. The repertoire was sequenced with immunoSEQ multiplex PCR; TCRdb's copy has only in-frame clones and lacks some. The profile shows some 130,000 clones, about 10% of them singletons. The sample taken for sequencing was PBMCs. These receptor sequences come from a middle-aged man in good health and CMV-seronegative.

A note on this clone: Different DNA sequences within this sample yield the same CDR3. J is TRBJ2-1 and V is TRBV5-1; 11 bases agree with TRBD1. V lost 4 bases to trimming and J lost 4 bases; unmatched junction nucleotides: 7. The CDR3 is 16 residues long. Germline V gene sequence: CDR1 SGHRS, CDR2 YFSETQ. This CDR3 is CASSTGTGGQYNEQFF. CDR3 bases: TGCGCCAGCAGCACCGGGACAGGGGGACAATACAATGAGCAGTTCTTC.

The chain carries TRBV7-6 and TRBJ2-7; 11 bases fit TRBD2. Germline CDR1 SGHVS, CDR2 FNYEAQ. With 0 bases clipped from V and 5 bases from J, the junction kept 15 bases outside the gene matches. CDR3 size: 19 residues. Here the CDR3 reads CASSLAPGLAEAPLNEQYF. In DNA, the CDR3 is TGTGCCAGCAGCTTAGCGCCGGGACTAGCGGAGGCCCCCCTGAACGAGCAGTACTTC.

The chain links TRBV19 to TRBJ2-4; D unclear. V was trimmed by 4 bases and J by 4 bases, leaving 2 bases between them. Germline-derived CDR1 and CDR2 are LNHDA and SQIVND (reference sequence). The CDR3 contains 11 residues. As DNA, the CDR3 is TGTGCCAGTAGTACTAAAAACATTCAGTACTTC. Protein product: CASSTKNIQYF.

In this sample, this clone turned up a few times. The chain is built from TRBV20-1 and TRBJ2-1; 10 positions agree with TRBD1. V shed 6 bases and J 15 bases; nucleotides not matched to a gene: 2. From germline, CDR1 is DFQATT and CDR2 SNEGSKA (reference sequence). The CDR3 has 9 residues. DNA of the CDR3: TGCAGTGCAGGGACAGGGGCGTTCTTC. It codes for CSAGTGAFF.

The chain uses TRBV4-1 and TRBJ2-7; tentatively, D is TRBD2 (5 bases). The germline gives CDR1 MGHRA, CDR2 YSYEKL. This CDR3 is 14 amino acids long. The V and J ends lost 2 bases and 3 bases respectively, with 11 bases between them. The CDR3 protein is CASSQPRASYEQYF. DNA of the CDR3: TGCGCCAGCAGCCAACCGCGGGCAAGCTACGAGCAGTACTTC.

This clone was recorded a few times. V is TRBV23-1 and J is TRBJ2-7; D remains unclear. TRBV23-1 is labeled an ORF, and its function is uncertain. This CDR3 comprises 14 residues. Between the trimmed V and J ends, which lost 7 bases and 2 bases, there was a span of 15 bases. The CDR3, as DNA: TGCGCCAGCACCCCCTGGCTGGGCGCCTACGAGCAGTACTTC. It translates to CASTPWLGAYEQYF.

The J gene is TRBJ2-7, the V gene TRBV9; possibly TRBD2 for D (6 bases). Germline V CDR1 and CDR2: SGDLS, YYNGEE. Trimming left V 5 bases short and J 2 bases short, with 11 bases between. The CDR3 totals 13 residues. CDR3 residues: CASSWRDTYEQYF. DNA of the CDR3: TGTGCCAGCAGTTGGCGGGATACCTACGAGCAGTACTTC.

This rearrangement joins TRBV9 to TRBJ2-3, with D possibly being TRBD2 (5 bases). In germline, CDR1 is SGDLS, CDR2 YYNGEE. CDR3 size: 16 residues. Trimming left V 0 bases short and J 6 bases short, with 17 bases between. CDR3: CASSVVDFTTKDTQYF. In DNA form, the CDR3 reads TGTGCCAGCAGCGTAGTGGACTTTACCACGAAGGATACGCAGTATTTT. The variable domain in full, with the rest retrieved from reference TRBV9 and TRBJ2-3, is DSGVTQTPKHLITATGQRVTLRCSPRSGDLSVYWYQQSLDQGLQFLIQYYNGEERAKGNILERFSAQQFPDLHSELNLSSLELGDSALYFCASSVVDFTTKDTQYFGPGTRLTVL.

The chain couples TRBV18 to TRBJ2-2; TRBD2 aligns across 10 bases. V lost 3 bases and J lost 6; bases outside the gene matches: 13. Germline loops: CDR1 KGHSH, CDR2 LQKENI. This CDR3 is built from 18 residues. In DNA form, the CDR3 reads TGTGCCAGCTCACCCCAAACTAGCGGGGAGGGGAAACCCGGGGAGCTGTTTTTT. Translation: CASSPQTSGEGKPGELFF.

This clone was counted between two and nine times. This chain links TRBV4-1 with TRBJ1-1; 9 positions match TRBD1. In germline, CDR1 is MGHRA, CDR2 YSYEKL. The CDR3 runs to 16 residues. V shed 4 bases and J 1 base; nucleotides not matched to a gene: 7. CDR3 sequence reads: CASSLLLGQGNTEAFF. DNA of the CDR3: TGCGCCAGCAGCCTACTCTTGGGACAGGGGAACACTGAAGCTTTCTTT.

This clone was seen only a few times. The rearrangement joins TRBV27 to TRBJ1-1; possible D gene TRBD1, 5 bases. Germline V gene sequence: CDR1 MNHEY, CDR2 SMNVEV (reference sequence). This CDR3 region has 17 residues. Trimming removed 4 bases from V and 1 base from J, with 19 bases in between. CDR3 amino acids: CASSSNSKGFPNTEAFF. Here the CDR3 DNA reads TGTGCCAGCAGTTCAAATTCCAAGGGGTTCCCGAACACTGAAGCTTTCTTT.

This clone appeared a few times. This chain joins TRBV19 and TRBJ1-6, with 10 bases fitting TRBD1. V lost 6 bases and J lost 6; bases outside the gene matches: 5. This CDR3 spans 15 amino acids. Looked up from germline, CDR1 is LNHDA and CDR2 is SQIVND (reference sequence). The CDR3 reads CASRGDRGGNSPLHF. The CDR3 DNA sequence: TGTGCCAGTAGAGGGGACAGGGGAGGTAATTCACCCCTCCACTTT.

Here the CDR3 DNA reads TGTGCCACCAGCAGAGATCTAGCGGGAGGGGAGACCCAGTACTTC. Amino acid sequence: CATSRDLAGGETQYF. This chain joins TRBV15 and TRBJ2-5; 12 bases line up with TRBD2. The CDR3 length is 15 residues. Germline-derived CDR1 and CDR2 are LNHNV and YYDKDF (reference sequence). The trim removed 0 bases at V and 5 bases at J, leaving 1 base unmatched. Full variable domain (remainder filled in from reference TRBV15 and TRBJ2-5): DAMVIQNPRYQVTQFGKPVTLSCSQTLNHNVMYWYQQKSSQAPKLLFHYYDKDFNNEADTPDNFQSRRPNTSFCFLDIRSPGLGDTAMYLCATSRDLAGGETQYFGPGTRLLVL.

A few counts support this clone. This rearrangement joins TRBV19 to TRBJ1-3, with D hard to call. The CDR3 length is 16 residues. The V gene lost 5 bases and the J gene lost 2 bases, with 16 bases spanning the gap. Germline-derived CDR1 and CDR2 are LNHDA and SQIVND (reference sequence). The CDR3 bases are TGTGCCAGTAGTCCTCATGAGGTTATGGCTGGAAACACCATATATTTT. Residues: CASSPHEVMAGNTIYF. The complete variable domain, with remaining parts taken from reference TRBV19 and TRBJ1-3, reads DGGITQSPKYLFRKEGQNVTLSCEQNLNHDAMYWYRQDPGQGLRLIYYSQIVNDFQKGDIAEGYSVSREKKESFPLTVTSAQKNPTAFYLCASSPHEVMAGNTIYFGEGSWLTVV.

The chain links TRBV7-3 to TRBJ2-3; D possibly corresponds to TRBD1 (6 bases). CDR1 is SGHTA and CDR2 is FQGTGA in the germline V gene. V dropped 4 bases and J dropped 6 bases, with 11 bases sitting between them. The CDR3 spans 13 residues. In DNA, the CDR3 is TGTGCCAGCAGCTCCACAGGGTCGGATACGCAGTATTTT. Translating gives CASSSTGSDTQYF. The entire variable domain, with the rest obtained from reference TRBV7-3 and TRBJ2-3, is as follows: GAGVSQTPSNKVTEKGKYVELRCDPISGHTALYWYRQSLGQGPEFLIYFQGTGAADDSGLPNDRFFAVRPEGSVSTLKIQRTERGDSAVYLCASSSTGSDTQYFGPGTRLTVL.

Only a few counts were recorded for this clone. J is TRBJ2-1 and V is TRBV6-5, with a possible D match to TRBD1 (6 bases). Germline loops: CDR1 MNHEY, CDR2 SVGAGI. V lost 6 bases to trimming and J lost 11 bases, with 23 bases between them. The CDR3 sequence is 15 residues long. CDR3 sequence reads: CASSRQVDGRLKQFF. The CDR3 coding sequence is TGTGCCAGCAGCCGACAGGTAGACGGACGCCTGAAGCAGTTCTTC.